The 25 T cell receptor beta chains given below trace back to one sample, sequenced in a study of CXCR3-negative and CXCR3-positive naive CD8 T cells. Libraries of TRB cDNA were made by 5' RACE and carried UMIs. TCRdb re-analyzed the 5' RACE reads; it lists each CDR3 protein once, without DNA. In total, the table holds fewer than 55,000 distinct CDR3 sequences. Material: naive CXCR3- CD8+ T cells from blood. Documented subset: CD45RO-CCR7+CD27+CD95- naive CD8+ T cells lacking CXCR3 (TNR3-). The receptor source for this set is a human donor in good health. Some clones in this sample may be carry-over from other donors' samples.

According to its frequency, this clonotype is medium-sized. The chain links TRBV18 to TRBJ2-3; TCRdb's D call, TRBD1, is unchecked because there is no DNA. Germline-derived CDR1 and CDR2 are KGHSH and LQKENI. This CDR3 is built from 14 residues. The CDR3 loop is CASSPPGRGDTQYF.

This clonotype is called medium-sized (0.01 to 0.1%) based on its frequency. The chain has TRBV6-5 and TRBJ2-7; without DNA, the TCRdb call of TRBD1 cannot be checked. Germline V lookup: CDR1 MNHEY, CDR2 SVGAGI. This CDR3 has 15 amino acids. The CDR3 loop reads CASSSTDSGAYEQYF.

The rearrangement uses TRBV7-9 and TRBJ2-7; lacking DNA, the TRBD1 call made by TCRdb goes unchecked. The length of the CDR3 is 13 residues. CDR1 and CDR2 from the germline V gene are SEHNR and FQNEAQ (reference sequence). Here the CDR3 reads CASSRQGRYEQYF.

This rearrangement joins TRBV29-1 to TRBJ2-7; with no DNA, the TCRdb D assignment of TRBD2 cannot be verified. The CDR3 contains 16 residues. Germline V lookup: CDR1 SQVTM, CDR2 ANQGSEA. The CDR3 loop is CSVEGTSGSSTYEQYF.

This chain joins TRBV29-1 and TRBJ2-1. Germline CDR1 and CDR2: SQVTM and ANQGSEA. CDR3 length: 11 amino acids. The CDR3 spells CSVDSLPEQFF.

This chain links TRBV7-6 with TRBJ2-7. The CDR3 is made up of 12 amino acids. The V gene's germline CDR1 is SGHVS and CDR2 FNYEAQ. CDR3 residues: CASSDAAYEQYF.

J is TRBJ2-3 and V is TRBV9. CDR3 length equals 14 residues. Germline CDR1 and CDR2: SGDLS and YYNGEE. The chain's CDR3 is CASSGERLRDTQYF.

The rearrangement links TRBV12-3 or TRBV12-4 to TRBJ1-1. CDR3 length: 14 residues. Here the CDR3 reads CASSLSVSNTEAFF.

This clonotype shows up as medium-sized (0.01 to 0.1%) by frequency. J is TRBJ2-4 and V is TRBV6-2 or TRBV6-3; the D call from TCRdb, TRBD2, cannot be confirmed without DNA. The CDR3 extends over 16 amino acids. Germline V CDR1 and CDR2: MNHEY, SVGEGT. The CDR3 sequence is CASSPMVGGGGNIQYF.

The J gene is TRBJ1-2, the V gene TRBV7-2; the TCRdb call, TRBD1, lacks DNA for checking. Germline CDR1 and CDR2: SGHTA and FQGNSA. The length of the CDR3 is 14 residues. The CDR3 here is CASSLVGDIDGYTF.

This chain uses TRBV27 with TRBJ1-5; TCRdb proposes TRBD1, but this gene call is untestable without DNA. CDR3 length equals 13 residues. The germline V gene has CDR1 MNHEY and CDR2 SMNVEV (reference sequence). CDR3 region: CASSLGQNQPQHF.

The chain recombines TRBV28 with TRBJ2-1; TCRdb calls TRBD1, which cannot be checked without DNA. This CDR3 is built from 13 residues. CDR1 is MDHEN and CDR2 is SYDVKM in the germline V gene. This chain's CDR3 is CASSPWTGNEQYF.

According to its frequency, this clonotype is medium-sized. The V call is TRBV6-5, the J call TRBJ2-7; as DNA is missing, the TRBD1 call by TCRdb cannot be tested. Germline CDR1 is MNHEY and CDR2 is SVGAGI. This CDR3 spans 13 amino acids. The CDR3 loop is CASSPGSSYEQYF.

This chain connects TRBV4-2 to TRBJ2-7; checking the TCRdb D call of TRBD2 is not possible without DNA. Per the germline V gene, CDR1 is LGHNA and CDR2 is YNFKEQ. The CDR3 spans 14 residues. The CDR3 is CASSPGLANDEQYF.

V gene TRBV5-1 combines with J gene TRBJ1-5. In germline, CDR1 is SGHRS, CDR2 YFSETQ. The length of the CDR3 is 14 residues. The CDR3 sequence is CASSLLPGNQPQHF.

The V call is TRBV7-6, the J call TRBJ2-1. The germline CDR1 and CDR2 sequences are SGHVS and FNYEAQ. The length of the CDR3 is 13 residues. The CDR3 sequence is CASSQLGMNEQFF. Drawing the rest from reference TRBV7-6 and TRBJ2-1, the complete variable domain is GAGVSQSPRYKVTKRGQDVALRCDPISGHVSLYWYRQALGQGPEFLTYFNYEAQQDKSGLPNDRFSAERPEGSISTLTIQRTEQRDSAMYRCASSQLGMNEQFFGPGTRLTVL.

The chain recombines TRBV29-1 with TRBJ2-2. CDR3 length: 13 residues. CDR1 and CDR2 from the germline V gene are SQVTM and ANQGSEA. CDR3 protein: CSVADPNTGELFF.

The gene calls are TRBV7-8 and TRBJ2-3. There are 13 residues in the CDR3. From germline, CDR1 is SGHVS and CDR2 FQNEAQ. CDR3 sequence: CASSLEVVDTLYF.

V gene TRBV24-1 combines with J gene TRBJ2-1. CDR1 KGHDR and CDR2 SFDVKD come from the germline V gene. The CDR3 has 12 residues. CDR3 residues: CATSEGWNEQFF.

This rearrangement joins TRBV7-6 to TRBJ2-7; the D call from TCRdb, TRBD2, cannot be confirmed without DNA. The germline V gene has CDR1 SGHVS and CDR2 FNYEAQ. The length of the CDR3 is 17 residues. The CDR3 is CASSSGGEHSKYYEQYF.

The rearrangement uses TRBV28 and TRBJ1-1. Germline CDR1 is MDHEN and CDR2 is SYDVKM. This CDR3 comprises 11 residues. This CDR3 reads CASCDNTEAFF.

V and J are TRBV28 and TRBJ1-2. CDR3 length: 15 amino acids. Germline V gene data show CDR1 as MDHEN and CDR2 as SYDVKM. CDR3 sequence reads: CASSLEGWQGYGYTF.

The chain carries TRBV7-8 and TRBJ2-7; TCRdb's D call of TRBD2 is untestable without DNA. Germline-derived CDR1 and CDR2 are SGHVS and FQNEAQ. This CDR3 region has 15 residues. CDR3 protein: CASSLGSASDNEQYF.

V usage is TRBV12-3 or TRBV12-4 and J usage is TRBJ2-7. The CDR3 runs to 15 residues. The CDR3 region is CASSSLVGGFQEQYF.

This chain connects TRBV20-1 to TRBJ1-1. The CDR3 totals 13 residues. Germline values: CDR1 DFQATT, CDR2 SNEGSKA (reference sequence). CDR3 in amino acids: CSADDGMNTEAFF.